This T cell receptor (beta chain) was obtained from a study of CD8 T cells in Susac syndrome. RNA totalling roughly 0.45 to 1 ug underwent reverse transcription with random hexamers. Multiplex immunoSEQ PCR targeted 54 Vbeta and 13 Jbeta TCR beta segments. One entry per CDR3 protein results from TCRdb running MiXCR on the immunoSEQ multiplex PCR reads. The sample includes 170,000 or so distinct CDR3 sequences, 93% seen only once; the top ten take around 0.1%. This clonotype appeared once. Its antigen is unidentified. Sequencing of TCR beta covered CD8+ and CD4+ T cells obtained from blood. Germline CDR1 reads SGHRS; CDR2 reads YFSETQ. This CDR3 region has 16 residues. Trimming took off 1 base at V and 5 bases at J, with 19 bases between the two ends. Whole-study results and caveats: That the number of individuals in its TCR sequencing and HLA analysis was relatively small was acknowledged by the study.

This TCR was recovered from a human donor with multiple sclerosis. The chain is built from TRBV5-1 and TRBJ2-7; D may be TRBD1 or TRBD2 (5 bases each). Sample: CD4+ T cells from PBMCs. CDR3: CASSLTDGTGWDEQYF. CDR3 DNA: TGCGCCAGCAGCTTGACGGACGGGACCGGTTGGGACGAGCAGTACTTC.